The T cell receptor beta chain under discussion was sequenced for a study of identical twins' blood T cells. The study, taken as a whole, reports: Each donor's most abundant TCRbeta clonotypes shared more CDR3 sequences with her twin than unrelated donors. Shared CDR3 clonotype counts between two donors mainly tracked the product of their cloneset sizes, twins included.

In regard to this clonotype: The antigen remains unidentified.

Under the authors' procedure: Clonotypes per individual ranged from about 95,000 to nearly 500,000. TCRdb passed the 5' RACE reads through MiXCR, listing each CDR3 protein once. The V and J calls were not made by the authors but by TCRdb's processing. The sample shows around 380,000 distinct CDR3 sequences, roughly 28% of them seen only once. Donors were six healthy women in three monozygous twin pairs. The J segment lost 9 bases and the V segment lost 6 bases, leaving 7 bases of the junction unmatched. The CDR3 consists of 13 residues. Sample: PBMCs. The J gene is TRBJ1-4, the V gene TRBV12-3 or TRBV12-4; the match to TRBD1 covers 7 bases. The sequence derives from a woman aged 18-49 years in good health. Here the CDR3 DNA reads TGTGCCAGCAGACAGACAGGGACTAAAAAACTGTTTTTT. Its translation: CASRQTGTKKLFF.